One T cell receptor beta chain is described in this entry. One junction end does not reproduce the germline sequence, and a read error may be involved. The CDR3 runs to 16 residues. Germline V gene sequence: CDR1 SSHAT, CDR2 FNYEAQ (reference sequence). Some clones are missing from TCRdb's copy, which holds only in-frame ones; the method was immunoSEQ multiplex PCR. The sample shows roughly 150,000 clones, more than 85% of them seen only once. The sample is drawn from a study of control samples from healthy donors and cancer patients. The sample was blood. This clonotype was obtained from a man between 18 and 35 years old in good health. This chain joins TRBV7-7 and TRBJ2-5; D is possibly TRBD1 or TRBD2 (5 bases each). The CDR3 bases are TGTGCTAGCAGCCTGTCTCCGGGGCCCCGCCAAGAGACCCAGTACTTC. It codes for CASSLSPGPRQETQYF.